The clone carrying this TCR beta chain was seen just once. Antigen: not known. The source of the sample is a study of T cell responses to AZD1222 COVID-19 vaccine. Second doses that came at about 4 or about 12 weeks were put together. Broader study findings: No day 14 peak samples; only post-peak repertoires were characterized. Clonal diversity was possibly underestimated, and the donors were mostly white British, with more females. An increase in Spike-specific TCR breadth and depth was observed after two AZD1222 doses.

The V end lost 6 bases, the J end lost 6 bases, and 16 bases lay between the germline ends. CDR3 length: 14 amino acids. Germline V gene lookup returns CDR1 MNHEY and CDR2 SVGAGI. Sequencing was performed with immunoSEQ multiplex PCR; in TCRdb, only in-frame clones are kept and a portion is missing. In the table there are approximately 96,000 clones, about 86% of which are singletons. The TCR was taken from an adult who received the AZD1222 COVID-19 vaccine. The sample here was peripheral blood, taken 28 days after the second AZD1222 dose. The V gene is TRBV6-5, the J gene TRBJ2-3; D is ambiguous. The CDR3 region is CASSARASGDTQYF. CDR3 nucleotide sequence: TGTGCCAGCAGCGCCCGGGCCTCTGGGGATACGCAGTATTTT.